A selection of T cell receptor beta chains follows, all from one sample in a study of T cell repertoires in cytomegalovirus infection. In TCRdb, the reads were re-called with MiXCR into one record per CDR3 protein. The top ten clones hold more than 2.5% of a sample with just under 300,000 distinct CDR3 sequences, 9.6% of them seen once. Material for sequencing was PBMCs. Receptor source: a human donor in good health (CMV status not recorded). Some clones in this sample may be carry-over from other donors' samples. CDR3s include the opening cysteine and the closing phenylalanine or tryptophan. Fields, in order: D gene, J gene, clone size, V gene, CDR3 DNA, CDR3 protein. A D gene is named only where the DNA matches it firmly. A row's size may be missing; if present it is once, few, many or a size class.

>NA|TRBJ1-4|few|TRBV10-3
TGTGCCATCAGGGAGGAAGGACAAGAAAAACTGTTTTTT
CAIREEGQEKLFF
>NA|TRBJ1-5|many|TRBV28
TGTGCCAGCAGTTCCCTCGGGAGCAATCAGCCCCAGCATTTT
CASSSLGSNQPQHF
>NA|TRBJ2-2|many|TRBV4-1
TGCGCCAGCAGCCAAGATCCCAGCGACACCGGGGAGCTGTTTTTT
CASSQDPSDTGELFF
>TRBD2|TRBJ2-1|many|TRBV10-2
TGCGCCAGCACCTCGGGACTAGCGGGGGCATATGAGCAGTTCTTC
CASTSGLAGAYEQFF
>NA|TRBJ1-6|many|TRBV6-2/TRBV6-3
TGTGCCAGCAGTTACCCCCCGAACAGCGCTTATAATTCACCCCTCCACTTT
CASSYPPNSAYNSPLHF
>NA|TRBJ1-6|few|TRBV12-3/TRBV12-4
TGTGCCAGCAGTTCTTACGGGCCGAGAGAGTACTCACCCCTCCACTTT
CASSSYGPREYSPLHF
>TRBD1|TRBJ1-1|many|TRBV20-1
TGCAGTGCAAGACAGGGAACGACTGAAGCTTTCTTT
CSARQGTTEAFF
>TRBD1|TRBJ1-4|many|TRBV6-5
TGTGCCAGCAGTTACAACAGGGGTCAAGAAAAACTGTTTTTT
CASSYNRGQEKLFF
>TRBD2|TRBJ2-3|many|TRBV29-1
TGCAGCGTGACGAACATTGGGCGGGGGGAGACAGATACGCAGTATTTT
CSVTNIGRGETDTQYF
>NA|TRBJ2-5|NA|TRBV29-1
TGCAGCGTACGCCCTGGGACGGCCGGGGAGACCCAGTACTTC
CSVRPGTAGETQYF
>TRBD2|TRBJ2-3|many|TRBV2
TGTGCCAGCAGTTACGGACTAGCCGGCACAGATACGCAGTATTTT
CASSYGLAGTDTQYF
>NA|TRBJ2-1|many|TRBV18
TGTGCCAGCTCACCACAGGGCACTATCTACAATGAGCAGTTCTTC
CASSPQGTIYNEQFF
>TRBD1|TRBJ1-6|many|TRBV7-2
TGTGCCAGCAGCTTAACAGGGGATTCACCCCTCCACTTT
CASSLTGDSPLHF
>NA|TRBJ2-1|few|TRBV6-2/TRBV6-3
TGTGCCAGCAGTTACTCCTCGGCTGAGCAGTTCTTC
CASSYSSAEQFF
>NA|TRBJ1-6|NA|TRBV5-5
TGTGCCAGCAGCACCTTCCGGGACACACAAGGTTCACCCCTCCACTTT
CASSTFRDTQGSPLHF
>NA|TRBJ2-3|NA|TRBV5-1
TGCGCCAGCAGCCTGACAGTCACTAGCACAGATACGCAGTATTTT
CASSLTVTSTDTQYF
>TRBD2|TRBJ2-5|few|TRBV20-1
TGCAGTGCGCTAAGGACTAGCGGACAAGAGACCCAGTACTTC
CSALRTSGQETQYF
>NA|TRBJ2-2|many|TRBV7-8
TGTGCCAGCAGGGGAGGGGGGGTTAGGACCGGGGAGCTGTTTTTT
CASRGGGVRTGELFF
>NA|TRBJ2-2|few|TRBV5-1
TGCGCCAGCAGCTTGGAGACGGGCTCGAACACCGGGGAGCTGTTTTTT
CASSLETGSNTGELFF
>NA|TRBJ1-2|NA|TRBV29-1
TGCAGCGTTGAGAGGGATGCGGGAGGCTACACCTTC
CSVERDAGGYTF
>TRBD2|TRBJ2-5|few|TRBV5-1
TGCGCCAGCAGCTTTCGACTAGCGGGGACGGAGGAGACCCAGTACTTC
CASSFRLAGTEETQYF
>NA|TRBJ2-1|NA|TRBV7-9
TGTGCCAGCAGCTTAGCAAGGCCTAGCGAGGATAAGCAGTTCTTC
CASSLARPSEDKQFF
>NA|TRBJ1-2|NA|TRBV6-5
TGTGCCAGCAGTTACGTCCCCCAAGGGGGATACTATGGCTACACCTTC
CASSYVPQGGYYGYTF
>NA|TRBJ2-5|many|TRBV6-5
TGTGCCAGCAGTAGACAACTTCAAGAGACCCAGTACTTC
CASSRQLQETQYF
>NA|TRBJ2-5|NA|TRBV20-1
TGCGCCGGGGTTGGTCGGCAAGAGACCCAGTACTTC
CAGVGRQETQYF
>TRBD1|TRBJ1-5|many|TRBV5-4
TGTGCCAGCAGCTCCGACAGGGCGGGCAATCAGCCCCAGCATTTT
CASSSDRAGNQPQHF